This passage covers 8 T cell receptor beta chains from one sample sequenced in a study of T cell repertoires in cytomegalovirus infection. For these TCRs, the target antigens are not known. TCRdb called the reads again in MiXCR, with one record for every CDR3 protein. The sample lists around 540,000 distinct CDR3 sequences, roughly a third occurring once. This specimen consisted of cultured PBMCs, obtained from culture after CMV antigen stimulation. The origin of the receptors is a human donor in good health (CMV status not recorded). Some clones in this sample may be carry-over from other donors' samples.

The table lists this clonotype with a count of one. The rearrangement joins TRBV7-6 to TRBJ2-3; TRBD2 agrees at 9 bases. Germline-derived CDR1 and CDR2 are SGHVS and FNYEAQ. This CDR3 has 17 amino acids. V trimming: 4 bases; J trimming: 6 bases; junction bases outside the gene matches: 14. This CDR3 is CASSSRTSVSPADTQYF. In DNA form, the CDR3 reads TGTGCCAGCAGCTCAAGGACTAGCGTGAGCCCCGCCGATACGCAGTATTTT.

This chain uses TRBV19 with TRBJ1-1; tentative D call: TRBD1 (5 bases). The CDR3 is 14 residues long. Germline CDR1 LNHDA, CDR2 SQIVND (reference sequence). Trimming took off 6 bases at V and 5 bases at J, with 16 bases between the two ends. The CDR3 region is CASSPQGLQTEAFF. CDR3 in DNA: TGTGCCAGTAGCCCCCAGGGCTTGCAGACTGAAGCTTTCTTT. Full variable domain (outside the CDR3, taken from reference TRBV19 and TRBJ1-1): DGGITQSPKYLFRKEGQNVTLSCEQNLNHDAMYWYRQDPGQGLRLIYYSQIVNDFQKGDIAEGYSVSREKKESFPLTVTSAQKNPTAFYLCASSPQGLQTEAFFGQGTRLTVV.

The chain links TRBV19 to TRBJ1-6, with D possibly TRBD1 on 6 matching bases. V lost 10 bases and J lost 8, with 18 bases in between. There are 14 residues in the CDR3. Germline V gene data show CDR1 as LNHDA and CDR2 as SQIVND (reference sequence). The chain's CDR3 is CATRTGRGDSPLHF. As DNA, the CDR3 is TGTGCCACCAGGACCGGCAGGGGAGATTCACCCCTCCACTTT.

A word on this clonotype: At one boundary the junction diverges from the germline segment, which might be a read error. This sequence joins TRBV7-6 and TRBJ2-2; 9 nucleotides match TRBD2. The length of the CDR3 is 15 residues. Germline values: CDR1 SGHVS, CDR2 FNYEAQ. For the CDR3, the DNA is TGTGCTAGCAGCCCCGGGACTAGCTACACCGGGGAGCTGTTTTTT. It is translated as CASSPGTSYTGELFF.

V is TRBV29-1 and J is TRBJ1-2, with 8 bases lining up with TRBD1. Germline-derived CDR1 and CDR2 are SQVTM and ANQGSEA. With 3 bases clipped from V and 6 bases from J, the junction kept 9 bases outside the gene matches. The CDR3 is made up of 14 amino acids. CDR3: CSVEDGQGDHGYTF. CDR3 in DNA: TGCAGCGTTGAGGACGGACAGGGTGACCATGGCTACACCTTC.

The V call is TRBV15, the J call TRBJ2-5; 11 nucleotides match TRBD2. Germline V CDR1 and CDR2: LNHNV, YYDKDF (reference sequence). The CDR3 length is 15 residues. Trimming removed 0 bases from V and 4 bases from J; junction bases left unmatched: 1. CDR3 sequence reads: CATSRETSGGETQYF. CDR3 bases: TGTGCCACCAGCAGAGAAACTAGCGGGGGAGAGACCCAGTACTTC.

V is TRBV28 and J is TRBJ2-7; D possibly matches TRBD1 or TRBD2 (5 bases each). The CDR3 covers 17 residues. V was pared by 2 bases and J by 0 bases, with 17 bases between. The germline V gene encodes CDR1 MDHEN and CDR2 SYDVKM. The CDR3 sequence is CASSLPVQGVISYEQYF. The CDR3 nucleotides read TGTGCCAGCAGTTTACCCGTCCAGGGAGTTATCTCCTACGAGCAGTACTTC.

This clonotype was observed at least ten times. The rearrangement links TRBV12-3 or TRBV12-4 to TRBJ2-2, with 9 bases aligning to TRBD2. The CDR3 is made up of 16 amino acids. Germline trimming cut 5 bases from V and 6 bases from J; bases unmatched to any gene: 10. The CDR3 loop is CASSPRGGRAPGELFF. The CDR3 DNA sequence: TGTGCCAGCAGTCCAAGGGGCGGGAGGGCCCCCGGGGAGCTGTTTTTT.